This is a list of T cell receptor beta chains from one sample in a study of OX40 agonist ivuxolimab in advanced cancers. Only in-frame clones appear in the TCRdb table, and some are missing; sequencing was by immunoSEQ multiplex PCR. The table lists over 30,000 clones, nearly 75% of them singletons. This specimen consisted of CD4+ or CD8+ T cells sorted from blood, obtained in a trial of the OX40 agonist ivuxolimab. These receptors came from an adult with an advanced solid tumor such as melanoma, head and neck, liver or kidney cancer. The CDR3 runs from the conserved cysteine through the conserved F or W. The D gene is left open where the match is weak. Clone size appears in some rows only: once, few, many, or a class for an expanded clone.

TRBJ1-5 NA TRBV25-1 NA TGTGCCAGCAGGGACAGCGCAAATCAGCCCCAGCATTTT CASRDSANQPQHF
TRBJ2-1 NA TRBV5-1 TRBD2 TGCGCCAGCAGCTTGGGACTAGCGGGGGGGCCTCAGCGCAATGAGCAGTTCTTC CASSLGLAGGPQRNEQFF
TRBJ2-2 NA TRBV9 TRBD1 TGTGCCAGCAGCCCCGGGACAGCGTTCACCGGGGAGCTGTTTTTT CASSPGTAFTGELFF
TRBJ2-3 NA TRBV6-1 TRBD2 TGTGCCAGCAGTGTCCGGACTAGCGGTCGCACAGATACGCAGTATTTT CASSVRTSGRTDTQYF
TRBJ2-5 once TRBV30 NA TGTGCCTTGAAGGGTCTTCAGGTGCGAGAGACCCAGTACTTC CALKGLQVRETQYF
TRBJ1-1 NA TRBV6-5 NA TGTGCCAGCAGTGCTCAGGACAGTGGGAACACTGAAGCTTTCTTT CASSAQDSGNTEAFF
TRBJ2-7 NA TRBV5-1 NA TGCGCCAGCAGCCAGGGATCCTCCTACGAGCAGTACTTC CASSQGSSYEQYF
TRBJ1-5 NA TRBV28 NA TGTGCCAGCAGTTTCGGCGGACACAACTATCAGCCCCAGCATTTT CASSFGGHNYQPQHF
TRBJ2-3 few TRBV19 NA TGTGCCAGTAGTATAGCCGGGGCTCTGGGTTCAGATACGCAGTATTTT CASSIAGALGSDTQYF
TRBJ1-2 few TRBV25-1 NA TGTGCCAGCACCCGCACAGGGTATGGCTACACCTTC CASTRTGYGYTF
TRBJ2-3 NA TRBV2 NA TGTGCCAGCCGAAGAACTGGCACAGATACGCAGTATTTT CASRRTGTDTQYF
TRBJ1-5 NA TRBV30 TRBD1 TGTGCCTGGAGGGAGACAGGGGGTAGTCAGCCCCAGCATTTT CAWRETGGSQPQHF
TRBJ1-2 NA TRBV9 TRBD1 TGTGCCAGCAGCGGTGGGGACAGGGGAGCGAATGGCTACACCTTC CASSGGDRGANGYTF
TRBJ2-7 NA TRBV9 NA TGTGCCAGCAGCAAACAGGGAGGGCAGTACTTC CASSKQGGQYF
TRBJ1-1 few TRBV27 NA TGTGCCAGCAGTTTAAGTCGACAGAGTGGCACTGAAGCTTTCTTT CASSLSRQSGTEAFF
TRBJ2-4 NA TRBV15 NA TGTGCCACCAGCAGAGAAAAAGGTCTGAACATTCAGTACTTC CATSREKGLNIQYF
TRBJ1-1 NA TRBV29-1 NA TGCAGCGTTGAATGGGTGGTAACTGAAGCTTTCTTT CSVEWVVTEAFF
TRBJ1-1 NA TRBV18 TRBD1 TGTGCCAGCTCCCACCAGGGGGCGACGGTGAACACTGAAGCTTTCTTT CASSHQGATVNTEAFF
TRBJ1-6 NA TRBV4-2 NA TGTGCCACCAGTCATGAAGGGAATTCACCCCTCCACTTT CATSHEGNSPLHF
TRBJ1-1 NA TRBV28 NA TGTGCCAGCAGTCCTTTTTTGAACACTGAAGCTTTCTTT CASSPFLNTEAFF
TRBJ1-5 NA TRBV4-1 NA TGCGCCAGCAGCCAAGATTGGATCTTGAGCAATCAGCCCCAGCATTTT CASSQDWILSNQPQHF
TRBJ1-1 once TRBV29-1 NA TGCAGCGCGCGAATATGGCAGTACACTGAAGCTTTCTTT CSARIWQYTEAFF
TRBJ1-2 NA TRBV5-8 NA TGTGCCAGCAGCTTGGGGAGGTCAGGGGATAGCCTCTATGGCTACACCTTC CASSLGRSGDSLYGYTF
TRBJ2-3 once TRBV5-1 TRBD2 TGCGCCAGCAGCTTGCCGACTAGCGGGGGGGTATCAGATACGCAGTATTTT CASSLPTSGGVSDTQYF
TRBJ2-3 NA TRBV5-1 TRBD2 TGCGCCAGCAGCTTGGGGACTAGCGTCACAGATACGCAGTATTTT CASSLGTSVTDTQYF
TRBJ2-1 NA TRBV7-3 TRBD2 TGTGCCAGCAGCCCCTGGACTAGCGCGAGGAATGAGCAGTTCTTC CASSPWTSARNEQFF
TRBJ2-1 NA TRBV19 TRBD1 TGTGCCAGTAGTATTTTTGGACAGGGGCTCGACAATGAGCAGTTCTTC CASSIFGQGLDNEQFF
TRBJ1-5 few TRBV2 TRBD1 TGTGCCAGCAGTGGAAACAGGGGGCATGGGCAGCCCCAGCATTTT CASSGNRGHGQPQHF
TRBJ1-1 once TRBV18 TRBD1 TGTGCCAGCTCACCTACGGGACAGGACACTGAAGCTTTCTTT CASSPTGQDTEAFF
TRBJ1-1 NA TRBV6-1 NA TGTGCCAGCAGTGAAGCCTCTCAGGGGAAGGCTGAAGCTTTCTTT CASSEASQGKAEAFF
TRBJ2-7 NA TRBV5-4 TRBD1 TGTGCCAGCAGCTTGGAGGACAGGGTCTACGAGCAGTACTTC CASSLEDRVYEQYF
TRBJ2-1 once TRBV10-1 TRBD2 TGCGCCAGCAGTGGGACTAGCTGGTACAATGAGCAGTTCTTC CASSGTSWYNEQFF
TRBJ2-3 NA TRBV30 NA TGTGCCTGGAGCGCTAGTAGCACAGATACGCAGTATTTT CAWSASSTDTQYF
TRBJ1-2 NA TRBV9 NA TGTGCCAGCAGCGCGGACAACCTAAACTATGGCTACACCTTC CASSADNLNYGYTF
TRBJ2-2 NA TRBV29-1 NA TGCAGCGTCTTCCTCCGTGGTTTTTCCAACACCGGGGAGCTGTTTTTT CSVFLRGFSNTGELFF
TRBJ1-5 NA TRBV7-9 NA TGTGCCAGCAGCTTAGGGGCAGGGGTTCAGCCCCAGCATTTT CASSLGAGVQPQHF
TRBJ1-5 NA TRBV7-2 NA TGTGCCAGCAGCTTAAGTGGGCGGGACAATCAGCCCCAGCATTTT CASSLSGRDNQPQHF
TRBJ1-6 NA TRBV18 NA TGTGCCAGCTCCCCTGGGGGCAGGTCACCCCTCCACTTT CASSPGGRSPLHF
TRBJ2-1 NA TRBV11-2 TRBD1 TGTGCCAGCAGCTTCGTACAGGGGAGCATCTCCAATGAGCAGTTCTTC CASSFVQGSISNEQFF
TRBJ1-1 NA TRBV5-5 TRBD1 TGTGCCAGCAGCCCAGGACAGGAGGTATACACTGAAGCTTTCTTT CASSPGQEVYTEAFF
TRBJ1-5 few TRBV9 NA TGTGCCAGCAGCACGACCGATAGCAATCAGCCCCAGCATTTT CASSTTDSNQPQHF
TRBJ2-1 NA TRBV5-1 TRBD1 TGCGCCAGCAGCTCAACCGGGACAGGAATTTACAATGAGCAGTTCTTC CASSSTGTGIYNEQFF
TRBJ2-2 NA TRBV5-6 NA TGTGCCAGCAGCCCCGACAGCCTGAACACCGGGGAGCTGTTTTTT CASSPDSLNTGELFF
TRBJ2-1 few TRBV29-1 TRBD1 TGCAGCGTTGGAAAGGGACAGGGGACAAATGAGCAGTTCTTC CSVGKGQGTNEQFF
TRBJ1-4 NA TRBV14 TRBD1 TGTGCCAGCAGCCACACAACAGGGGGGCACAAACTGTTTTTT CASSHTTGGHKLFF